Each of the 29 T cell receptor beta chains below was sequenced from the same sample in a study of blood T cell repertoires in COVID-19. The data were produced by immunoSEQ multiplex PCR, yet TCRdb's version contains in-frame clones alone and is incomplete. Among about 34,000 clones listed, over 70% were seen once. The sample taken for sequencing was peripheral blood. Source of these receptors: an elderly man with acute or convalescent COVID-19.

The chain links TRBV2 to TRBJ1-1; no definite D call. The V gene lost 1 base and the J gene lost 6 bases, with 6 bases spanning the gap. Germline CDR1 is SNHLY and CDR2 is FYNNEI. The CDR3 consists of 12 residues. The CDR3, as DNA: TGTGCCAGCAGTGAAGGCGTGTCTGAAGCTTTCTTT. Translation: CASSEGVSEAFF.

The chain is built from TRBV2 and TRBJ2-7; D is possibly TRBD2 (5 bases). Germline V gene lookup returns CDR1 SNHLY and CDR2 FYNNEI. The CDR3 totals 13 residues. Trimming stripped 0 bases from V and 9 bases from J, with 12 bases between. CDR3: CASSEAERTTQYF. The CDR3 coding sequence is TGTGCCAGCAGTGAAGCGGAGCGGACGACGCAGTACTTC.

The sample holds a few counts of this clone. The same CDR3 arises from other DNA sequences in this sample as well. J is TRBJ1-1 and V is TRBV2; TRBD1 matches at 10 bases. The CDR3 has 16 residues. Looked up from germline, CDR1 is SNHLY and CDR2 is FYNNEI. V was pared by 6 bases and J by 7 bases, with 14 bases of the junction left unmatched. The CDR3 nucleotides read TGTGCCAGCAGGGGGCTTGACAGGGGGCGTCTTGGTGAAGCTTTCTTT. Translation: CASRGLDRGRLGEAFF.

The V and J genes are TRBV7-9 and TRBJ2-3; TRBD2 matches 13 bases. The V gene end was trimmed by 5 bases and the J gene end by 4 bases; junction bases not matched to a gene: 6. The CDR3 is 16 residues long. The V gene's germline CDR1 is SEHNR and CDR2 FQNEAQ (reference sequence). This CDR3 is CASSLGLAGVSDTQYF. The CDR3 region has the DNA TGTGCCAGCAGCCTAGGACTAGCGGGAGTGTCAGATACGCAGTATTTT.

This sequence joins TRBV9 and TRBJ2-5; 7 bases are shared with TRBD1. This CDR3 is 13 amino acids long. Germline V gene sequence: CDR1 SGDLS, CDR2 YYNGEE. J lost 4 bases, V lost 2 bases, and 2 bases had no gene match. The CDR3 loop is CASSVNRGETQYF. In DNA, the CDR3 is TGTGCCAGCAGCGTTAACAGGGGAGAGACCCAGTACTTC.

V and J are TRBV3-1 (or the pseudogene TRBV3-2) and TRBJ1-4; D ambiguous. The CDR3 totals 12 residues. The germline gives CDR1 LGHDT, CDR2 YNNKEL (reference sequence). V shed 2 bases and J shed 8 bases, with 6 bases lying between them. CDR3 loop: CASSQFKEKLFF. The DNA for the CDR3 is TGTGCCAGCAGCCAATTCAAAGAAAAACTGTTTTTT.

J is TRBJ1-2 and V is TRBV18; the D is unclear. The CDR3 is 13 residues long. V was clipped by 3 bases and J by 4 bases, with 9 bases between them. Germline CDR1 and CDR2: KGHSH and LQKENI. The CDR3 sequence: CASSPGSSYGYTF. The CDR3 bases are TGTGCCAGCTCACCGGGCAGTTCCTATGGCTACACCTTC.

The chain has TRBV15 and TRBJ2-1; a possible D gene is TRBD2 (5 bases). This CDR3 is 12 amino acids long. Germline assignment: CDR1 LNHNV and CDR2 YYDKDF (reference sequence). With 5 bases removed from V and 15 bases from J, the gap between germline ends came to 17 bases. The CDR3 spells CATSEGPFGGFF. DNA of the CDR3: TGTGCCACCAGCGAGGGCCCATTTGGTGGGTTCTTC.

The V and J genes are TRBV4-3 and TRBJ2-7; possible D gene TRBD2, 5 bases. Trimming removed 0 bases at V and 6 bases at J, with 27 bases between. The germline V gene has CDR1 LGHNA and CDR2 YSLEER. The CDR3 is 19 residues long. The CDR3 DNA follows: TGCGCCAGCAGCCAAGATTCAAGGACTTGTCGGTCTAGGCAGGTCGAGCAGTACTTC. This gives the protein CASSQDSRTCRSRQVEQYF.

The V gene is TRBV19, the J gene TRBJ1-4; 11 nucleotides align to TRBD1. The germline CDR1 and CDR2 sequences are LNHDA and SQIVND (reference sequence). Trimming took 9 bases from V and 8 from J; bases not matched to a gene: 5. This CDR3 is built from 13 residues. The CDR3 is CARAGQGGEKLFF. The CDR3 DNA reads TGTGCCAGGGCGGGACAGGGGGGAGAAAAACTGTTTTTT.

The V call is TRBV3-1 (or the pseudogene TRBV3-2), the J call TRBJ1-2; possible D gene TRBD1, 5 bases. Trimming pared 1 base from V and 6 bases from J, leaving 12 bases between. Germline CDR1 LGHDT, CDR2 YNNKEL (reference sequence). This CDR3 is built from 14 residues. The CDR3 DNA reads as TGTGCCAGCAGCCAAGTGGCCAGGGAAGATGGCTACACCTTC. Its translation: CASSQVAREDGYTF.

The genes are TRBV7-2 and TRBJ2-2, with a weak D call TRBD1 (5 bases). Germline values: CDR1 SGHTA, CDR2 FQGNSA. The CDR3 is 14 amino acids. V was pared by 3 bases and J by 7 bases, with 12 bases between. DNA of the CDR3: TGTGCCAGCAGCTTGGGCAGGGCAATCGGGGAGCTGTTTTTT. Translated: CASSLGRAIGELFF.

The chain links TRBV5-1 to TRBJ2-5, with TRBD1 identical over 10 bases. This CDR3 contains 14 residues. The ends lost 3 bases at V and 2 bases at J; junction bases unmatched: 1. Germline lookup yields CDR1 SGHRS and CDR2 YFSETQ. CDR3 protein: CASSWGQGQETQYF. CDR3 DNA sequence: TGCGCCAGCAGCTGGGGACAGGGGCAAGAGACCCAGTACTTC.

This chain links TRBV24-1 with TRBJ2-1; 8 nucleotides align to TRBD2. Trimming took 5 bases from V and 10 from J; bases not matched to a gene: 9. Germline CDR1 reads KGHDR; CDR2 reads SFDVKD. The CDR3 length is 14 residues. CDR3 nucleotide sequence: TGTGCCACCAGTGCGATAGCGGGGCCATCAGAGCAGTTCTTC. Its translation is CATSAIAGPSEQFF.

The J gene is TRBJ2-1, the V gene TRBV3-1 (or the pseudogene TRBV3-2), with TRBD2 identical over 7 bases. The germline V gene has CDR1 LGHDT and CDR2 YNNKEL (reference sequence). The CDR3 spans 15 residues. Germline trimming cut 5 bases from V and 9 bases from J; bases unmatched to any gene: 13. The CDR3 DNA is TGTGCCAGCAGCTACGCTAGCGGAGTAGGTTTTGAGCAGTTCTTC. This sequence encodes CASSYASGVGFEQFF.

The CDR3 sequence: CASSGFYGYTF. In DNA form, the CDR3 reads TGTGCCAGCAGTGGCTTTTATGGCTACACCTTC. The chain carries TRBV12-3 or TRBV12-4 and TRBJ1-2; D call uncertain. V lost 5 bases to trimming and J lost 5 bases, with 6 bases between them. There are 11 residues in the CDR3.

CDR3 sequence reads: CASSRGPAETQYF. The CDR3 bases are TGTGCCAGCAGCCGGGGTCCGGCAGAGACCCAGTACTTC. J is TRBJ2-5 and V is TRBV5-5, with TRBD2 as a possible D gene (5 bases). The CDR3 has 13 amino acids. Trimming removed 4 bases at V and 4 bases at J, with 11 bases between. Germline CDR1 is SGHKS and CDR2 is YYEKEE (reference sequence).

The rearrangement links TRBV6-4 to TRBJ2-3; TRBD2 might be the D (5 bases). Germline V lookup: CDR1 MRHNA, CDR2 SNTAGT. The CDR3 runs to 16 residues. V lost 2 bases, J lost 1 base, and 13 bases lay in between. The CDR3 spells CASSDPKLEGTDTQYF. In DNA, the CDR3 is TGTGCCAGCAGTGACCCGAAACTAGAAGGCACAGATACGCAGTATTTT.

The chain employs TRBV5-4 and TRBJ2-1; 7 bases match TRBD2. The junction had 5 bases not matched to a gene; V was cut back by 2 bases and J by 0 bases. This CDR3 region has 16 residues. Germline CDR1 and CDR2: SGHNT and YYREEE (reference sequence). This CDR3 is CASSFYAGASYNEQFF. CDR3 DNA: TGTGCCAGCAGCTTTTATGCGGGAGCCTCCTACAATGAGCAGTTCTTC.

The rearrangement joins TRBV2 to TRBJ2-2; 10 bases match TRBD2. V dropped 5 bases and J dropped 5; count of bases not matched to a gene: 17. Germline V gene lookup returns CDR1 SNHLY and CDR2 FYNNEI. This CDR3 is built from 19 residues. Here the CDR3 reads CASSTTGTSDGSGTGELFF. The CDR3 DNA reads TGTGCCAGCAGTACTACCGGGACTAGCGACGGATCGGGGACCGGGGAGCTGTTTTTT.

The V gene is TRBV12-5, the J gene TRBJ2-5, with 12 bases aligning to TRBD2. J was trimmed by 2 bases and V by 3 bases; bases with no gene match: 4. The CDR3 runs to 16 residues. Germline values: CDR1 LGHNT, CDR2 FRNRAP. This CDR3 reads CASGLGLAGRQETQYF. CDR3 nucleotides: TGTGCTAGTGGTTTAGGACTAGCGGGACGGCAAGAGACCCAGTACTTC.

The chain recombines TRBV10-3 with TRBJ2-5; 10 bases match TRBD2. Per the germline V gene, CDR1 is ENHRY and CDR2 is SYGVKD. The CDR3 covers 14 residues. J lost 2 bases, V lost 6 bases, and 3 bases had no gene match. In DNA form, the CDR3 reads TGTGCCATCAGCCTGACTAGCGGGCAAGAGACCCAGTACTTC. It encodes CAISLTSGQETQYF.

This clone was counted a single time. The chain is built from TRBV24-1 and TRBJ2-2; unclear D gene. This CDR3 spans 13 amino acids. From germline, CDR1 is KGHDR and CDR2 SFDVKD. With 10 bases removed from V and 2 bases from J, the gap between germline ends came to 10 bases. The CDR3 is CATWAPNTGELFF. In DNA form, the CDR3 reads TGTGCCACTTGGGCCCCCAACACCGGGGAGCTGTTTTTT.

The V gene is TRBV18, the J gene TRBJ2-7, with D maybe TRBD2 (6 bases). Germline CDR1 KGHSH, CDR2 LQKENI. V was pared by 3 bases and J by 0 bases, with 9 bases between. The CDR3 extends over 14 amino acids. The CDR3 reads CASSPRRDSYEQYF. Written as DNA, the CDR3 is TGTGCCAGCTCACCGCGGCGGGACTCCTACGAGCAGTACTTC.

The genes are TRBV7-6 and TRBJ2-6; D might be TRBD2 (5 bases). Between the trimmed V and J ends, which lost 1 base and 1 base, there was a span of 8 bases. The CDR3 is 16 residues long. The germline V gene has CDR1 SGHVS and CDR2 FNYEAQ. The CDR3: CASSLERGSGANVLTF. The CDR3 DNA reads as TGTGCCAGCAGCTTAGAACGGGGATCTGGGGCCAACGTCCTGACTTTC.

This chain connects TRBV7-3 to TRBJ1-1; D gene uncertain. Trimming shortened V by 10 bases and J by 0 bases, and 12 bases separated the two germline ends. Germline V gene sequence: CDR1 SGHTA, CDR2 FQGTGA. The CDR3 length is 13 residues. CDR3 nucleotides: TGTGCCACCCGCAGCGAGGTGAACACTGAAGCTTTCTTT. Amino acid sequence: CATRSEVNTEAFF.

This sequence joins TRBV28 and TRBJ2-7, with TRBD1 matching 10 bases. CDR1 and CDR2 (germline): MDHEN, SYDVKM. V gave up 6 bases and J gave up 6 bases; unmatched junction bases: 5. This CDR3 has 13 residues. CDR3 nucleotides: TGTGCCAGCAGACGACAGGGGGCAGGCGAGCAGTACTTC. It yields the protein CASRRQGAGEQYF.

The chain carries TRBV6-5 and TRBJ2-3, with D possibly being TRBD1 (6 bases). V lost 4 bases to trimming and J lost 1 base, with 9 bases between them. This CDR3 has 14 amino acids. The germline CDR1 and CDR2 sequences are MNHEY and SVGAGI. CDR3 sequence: CASSLDRGTDTQYF. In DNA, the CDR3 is TGTGCCAGCAGTTTGGACAGAGGCACAGATACGCAGTATTTT.

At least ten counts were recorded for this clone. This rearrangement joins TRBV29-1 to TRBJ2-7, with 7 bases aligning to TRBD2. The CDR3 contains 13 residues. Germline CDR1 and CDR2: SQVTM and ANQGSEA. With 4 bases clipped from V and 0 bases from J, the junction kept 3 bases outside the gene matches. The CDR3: CSVASGASYEQYF. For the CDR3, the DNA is TGCAGCGTTGCCAGCGGGGCCTCCTACGAGCAGTACTTC.